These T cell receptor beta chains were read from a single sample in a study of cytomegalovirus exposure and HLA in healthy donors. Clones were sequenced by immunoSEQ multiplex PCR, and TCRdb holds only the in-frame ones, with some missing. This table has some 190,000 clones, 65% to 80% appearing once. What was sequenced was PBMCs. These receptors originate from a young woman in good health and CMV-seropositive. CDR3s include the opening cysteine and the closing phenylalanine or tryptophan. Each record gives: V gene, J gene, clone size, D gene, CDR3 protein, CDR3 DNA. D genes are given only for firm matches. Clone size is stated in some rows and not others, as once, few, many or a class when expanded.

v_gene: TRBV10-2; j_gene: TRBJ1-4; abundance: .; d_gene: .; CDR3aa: CASSEQFDEKLFF; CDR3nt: TGCGCCAGCAGTGAACAATTCGATGAAAAACTGTTTTTT
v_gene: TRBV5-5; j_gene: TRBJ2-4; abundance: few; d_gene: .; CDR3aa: CASSLGDSKNIQYF; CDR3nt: TGTGCCAGCAGCTTGGGAGACAGTAAAAACATTCAGTACTTC
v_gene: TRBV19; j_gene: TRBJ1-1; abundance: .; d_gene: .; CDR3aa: CASKSMNTEAFF; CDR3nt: TGTGCCAGTAAATCCATGAACACTGAAGCTTTCTTT
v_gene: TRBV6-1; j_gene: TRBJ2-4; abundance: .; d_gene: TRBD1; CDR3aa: CASIGTGIHIQYF; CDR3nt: TGTGCCAGCATAGGGACAGGGATACACATTCAGTACTTC
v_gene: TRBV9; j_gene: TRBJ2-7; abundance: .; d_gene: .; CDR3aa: CASSVVEQYF; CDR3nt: TGTGCCAGCAGCGTAGTCGAGCAGTACTTC
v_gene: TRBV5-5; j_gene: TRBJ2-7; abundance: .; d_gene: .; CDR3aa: CASSSSTGLKGLPYEQYF; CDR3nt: TGTGCCAGCAGCTCATCGACAGGCCTCAAGGGTCTTCCCTACGAGCAGTACTTC
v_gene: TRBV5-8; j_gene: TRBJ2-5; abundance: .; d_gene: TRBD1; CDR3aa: CASSLGRDRGETQYF; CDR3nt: TGTGCCAGCAGCCTGGGTCGGGACAGGGGAGAGACCCAGTACTTC
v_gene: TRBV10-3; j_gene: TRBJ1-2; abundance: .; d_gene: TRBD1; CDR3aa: CAISESPGQDYGYTF; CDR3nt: TGTGCCATCAGTGAGTCGCCCGGACAGGACTATGGCTACACCTTC
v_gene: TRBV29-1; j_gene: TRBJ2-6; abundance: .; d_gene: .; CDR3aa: CSVHNSVPSSSGANVLTF; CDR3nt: TGCAGCGTTCATAATTCAGTTCCCTCCAGCTCTGGGGCCAACGTCCTGACTTTC
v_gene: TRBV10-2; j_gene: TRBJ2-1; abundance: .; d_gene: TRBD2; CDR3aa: CASSDPSGVPYGEQFF; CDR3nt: TGCGCCAGCAGTGATCCTAGCGGGGTCCCTTACGGTGAGCAGTTCTTC
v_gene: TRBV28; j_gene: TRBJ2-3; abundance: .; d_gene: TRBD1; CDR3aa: CASTRDRDADTQYF; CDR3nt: TGTGCCAGCACCCGAGACAGGGATGCAGATACGCAGTATTTT
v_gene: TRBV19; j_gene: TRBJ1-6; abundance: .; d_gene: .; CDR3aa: CASSYSMWPLHF; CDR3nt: TGTGCCAGTAGCTACTCAATGTGGCCCCTCCACTTT
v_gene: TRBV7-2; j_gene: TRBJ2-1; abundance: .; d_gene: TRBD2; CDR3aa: CASSGIAGGSGNEQFF; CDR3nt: TGTGCCAGCAGCGGGATAGCGGGGGGCTCAGGCAATGAGCAGTTCTTC
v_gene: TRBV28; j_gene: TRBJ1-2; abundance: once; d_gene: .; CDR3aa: CASSLGGADDYGYTF; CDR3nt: TGTGCCAGCAGTTTGGGGGGGGCGGATGACTATGGCTACACCTTC
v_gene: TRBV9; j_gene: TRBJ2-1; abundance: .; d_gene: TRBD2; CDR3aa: CASSDLAGGQDEQFF; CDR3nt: TGTGCCAGCAGCGACCTAGCGGGGGGGCAGGATGAGCAGTTCTTC
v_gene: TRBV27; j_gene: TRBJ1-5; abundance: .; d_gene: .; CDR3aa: CASSPTAGEVLQPQHF; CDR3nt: TGTGCCAGCAGTCCGACGGCAGGGGAAGTCCTTCAGCCCCAGCATTTT
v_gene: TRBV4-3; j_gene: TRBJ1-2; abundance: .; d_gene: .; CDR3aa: CASSQDNGLNYGYTF; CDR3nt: TGCGCCAGCAGCCAAGATAACGGACTGAACTATGGCTACACCTTC
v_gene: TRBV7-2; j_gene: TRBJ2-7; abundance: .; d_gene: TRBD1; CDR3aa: CASSLGTGLTYEQYF; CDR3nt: TGTGCCAGCAGCTTAGGGACAGGGTTAACCTACGAGCAGTACTTC
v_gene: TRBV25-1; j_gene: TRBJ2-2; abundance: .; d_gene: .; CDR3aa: CASSFGYSSYTGELFF; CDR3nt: TGTGCCAGCAGTTTCGGGTACTCGTCGTACACCGGGGAGCTGTTTTTT
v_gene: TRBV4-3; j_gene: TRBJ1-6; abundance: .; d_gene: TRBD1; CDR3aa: CASSQTGGASPLHF; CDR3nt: TGCGCCAGCAGCCAGACAGGGGGTGCTTCACCCCTCCACTTT
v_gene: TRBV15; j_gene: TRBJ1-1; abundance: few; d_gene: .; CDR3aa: CATRGARWRDRFSEAFF; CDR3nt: TGTGCCACCAGGGGCGCACGGTGGCGCGACAGGTTCTCTGAAGCTTTCTTT
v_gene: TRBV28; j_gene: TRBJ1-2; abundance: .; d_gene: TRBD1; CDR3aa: CASSYPTGTGNYGYTF; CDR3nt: TGTGCCAGCAGCTACCCGACCGGGACAGGGAACTATGGCTACACCTTC
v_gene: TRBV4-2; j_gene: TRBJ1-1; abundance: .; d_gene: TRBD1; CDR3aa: CASSQIGTGVRAFF; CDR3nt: TGTGCCAGCAGCCAAATCGGAACAGGGGTAAGAGCTTTCTTT
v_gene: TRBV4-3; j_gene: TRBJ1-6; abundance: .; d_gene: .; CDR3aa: CASTQGTPEDSPLHF; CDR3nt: TGCGCCAGCACTCAAGGGACTCCGGAGGATTCACCCCTCCACTTT
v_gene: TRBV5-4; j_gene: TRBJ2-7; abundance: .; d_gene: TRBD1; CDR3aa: CASSHYGTGGSYEQYF; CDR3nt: TGTGCCAGCAGCCACTACGGAACAGGGGGTTCCTACGAGCAGTACTTC
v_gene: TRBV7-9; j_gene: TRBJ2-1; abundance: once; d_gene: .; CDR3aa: CASSLAGADYNEQFF; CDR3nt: TGTGCCAGCAGCTTGGCGGGGGCTGACTACAATGAGCAGTTCTTC
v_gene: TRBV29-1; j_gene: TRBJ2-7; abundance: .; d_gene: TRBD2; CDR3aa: CSVEESSGGNSYEQYF; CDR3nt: TGCAGCGTTGAAGAGAGTAGCGGGGGGAACTCCTACGAGCAGTACTTC
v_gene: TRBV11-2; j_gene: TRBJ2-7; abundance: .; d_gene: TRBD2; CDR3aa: CASSLTTSEYEQYF; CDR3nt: TGTGCCAGCAGCTTAACGACTAGCGAATACGAGCAGTACTTC
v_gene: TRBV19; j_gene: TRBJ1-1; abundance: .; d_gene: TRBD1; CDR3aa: CASSIRGPTEAFF; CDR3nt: TGTGCCAGTAGTATCAGGGGGCCGACTGAAGCTTTCTTT
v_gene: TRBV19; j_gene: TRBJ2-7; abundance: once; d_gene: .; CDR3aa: CASRDAGESYEQYF; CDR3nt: TGTGCCAGTAGGGACGCAGGGGAGTCCTACGAGCAGTACTTC
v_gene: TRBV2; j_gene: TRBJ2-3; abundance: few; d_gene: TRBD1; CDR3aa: CASSRGREDTQYF; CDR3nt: TGTGCCAGCAGCAGGGGGCGCGAAGATACGCAGTATTTT
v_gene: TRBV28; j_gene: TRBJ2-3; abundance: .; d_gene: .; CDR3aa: CASSLDSREADTQYF; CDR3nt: TGTGCCAGCAGTTTAGATAGCAGGGAGGCAGATACGCAGTATTTT
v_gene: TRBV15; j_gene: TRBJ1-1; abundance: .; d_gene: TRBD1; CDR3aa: CATSRDRDRFLSEAFF; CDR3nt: TGTGCCACCAGCAGAGATCGGGACAGGTTTTTGTCTGAAGCTTTCTTT
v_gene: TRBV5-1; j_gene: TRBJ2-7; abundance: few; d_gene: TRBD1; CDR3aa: CASSLRQGNDEQYF; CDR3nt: TGCGCCAGCAGCCTCAGACAGGGTAACGACGAGCAGTACTTC
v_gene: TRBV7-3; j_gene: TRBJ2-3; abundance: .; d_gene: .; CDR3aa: CASSQVGGRDTQYF; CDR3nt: TGTGCCAGCAGCCAAGTCGGGGGGCGGGATACGCAGTATTTT
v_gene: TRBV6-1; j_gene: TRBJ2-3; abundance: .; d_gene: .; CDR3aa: CASSRGPSITDTQYF; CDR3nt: TGTGCCAGCAGTAGGGGCCCCTCAATCACAGATACGCAGTATTTT
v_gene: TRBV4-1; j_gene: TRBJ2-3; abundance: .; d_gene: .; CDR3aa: CASSQEEGNGDTQYF; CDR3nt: TGCGCCAGCAGCCAAGAGGAAGGCAACGGGGATACGCAGTATTTT
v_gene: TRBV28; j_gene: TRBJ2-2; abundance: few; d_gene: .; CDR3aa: CASRGHLNTGELFF; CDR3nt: TGTGCCAGCAGGGGACACTTGAACACCGGGGAGCTGTTTTTT
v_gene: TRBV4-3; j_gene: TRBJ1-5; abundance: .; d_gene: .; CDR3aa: CASSQDLGGGTIEPQHF; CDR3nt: TGCGCCAGCAGCCAAGATTTGGGGGGGGGCACAATAGAGCCCCAGCATTTT
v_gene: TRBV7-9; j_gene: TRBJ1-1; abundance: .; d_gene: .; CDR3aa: CASSLGTGGRSAFF; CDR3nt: TGTGCCAGCAGCTTAGGGACCGGGGGGAGATCGGCTTTCTTT
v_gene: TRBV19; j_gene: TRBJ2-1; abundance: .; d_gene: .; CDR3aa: CASSIPWRGEYNEQFF; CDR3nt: TGTGCCAGTAGTATACCGTGGAGGGGTGAGTACAATGAGCAGTTCTTC
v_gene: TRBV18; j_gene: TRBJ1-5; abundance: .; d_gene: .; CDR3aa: CASSPNGREQPQHF; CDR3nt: TGTGCCAGCTCACCAAATGGCAGGGAACAGCCCCAGCATTTT
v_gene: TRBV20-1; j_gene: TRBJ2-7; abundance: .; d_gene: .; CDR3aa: CSARRGEQYF; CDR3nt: TGCAGTGCCCGGCGGGGCGAGCAGTACTTC
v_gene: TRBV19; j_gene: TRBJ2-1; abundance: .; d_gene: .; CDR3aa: CASRILHRANNEQFF; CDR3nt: TGTGCCAGTCGTATCCTGCACAGGGCTAACAATGAGCAGTTCTTC
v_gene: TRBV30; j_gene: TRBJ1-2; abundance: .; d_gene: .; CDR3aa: CAWSGGQIAYGYTF; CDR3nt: TGTGCCTGGAGTGGAGGCCAAATCGCCTATGGCTACACCTTC
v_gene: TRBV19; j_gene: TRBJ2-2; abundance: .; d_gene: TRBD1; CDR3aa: CASRTGPELFF; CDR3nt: TGTGCCAGTAGGACAGGGCCGGAGCTGTTTTTT
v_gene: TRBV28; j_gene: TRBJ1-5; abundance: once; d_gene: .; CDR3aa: CASSFGSNQPQHF; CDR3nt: TGTGCCAGCAGTTTTGGCAGCAATCAGCCCCAGCATTTT
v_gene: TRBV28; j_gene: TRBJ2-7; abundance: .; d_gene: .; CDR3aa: CASSNAGNPYEQYF; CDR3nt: TGTGCCAGCAGTAACGCCGGGAACCCCTACGAGCAGTACTTC
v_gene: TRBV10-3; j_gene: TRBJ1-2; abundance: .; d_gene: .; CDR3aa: CAITDPGQNNYGYTF; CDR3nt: TGTGCCATCACTGACCCCGGACAAAATAACTATGGCTACACCTTC
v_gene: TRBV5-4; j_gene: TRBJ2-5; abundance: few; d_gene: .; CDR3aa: CASSLQKETQYF; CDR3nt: TGTGCCAGCAGCTTGCAGAAAGAGACCCAGTACTTC
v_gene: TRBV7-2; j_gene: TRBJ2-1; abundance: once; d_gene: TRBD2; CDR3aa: CASIEGAGRNEQFF; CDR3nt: TGTGCCAGCATTGAAGGAGCGGGAAGGAATGAGCAGTTCTTC
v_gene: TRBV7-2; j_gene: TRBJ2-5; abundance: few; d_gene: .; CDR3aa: CASSGLGAVQETQYF; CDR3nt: TGTGCCAGCAGCGGCTTAGGGGCGGTCCAAGAGACCCAGTACTTC
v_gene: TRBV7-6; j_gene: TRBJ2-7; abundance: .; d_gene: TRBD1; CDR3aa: CDVRAGGARVSYEQYF; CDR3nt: TGTGACGTCAGGGCAGGGGGCGCCCGGGTGTCCTACGAGCAGTACTTC
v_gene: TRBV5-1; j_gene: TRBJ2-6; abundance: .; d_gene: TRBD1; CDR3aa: CASSLEVWDRGSGANVLTF; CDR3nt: TGCGCCAGCAGCTTGGAGGTATGGGACAGGGGCTCTGGGGCCAACGTCCTGACTTTC
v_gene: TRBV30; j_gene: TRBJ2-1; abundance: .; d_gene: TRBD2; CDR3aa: CAWSVGLAGGRLFF; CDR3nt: TGTGCCTGGAGTGTTGGACTAGCGGGGGGGCGTCTGTTCTTC
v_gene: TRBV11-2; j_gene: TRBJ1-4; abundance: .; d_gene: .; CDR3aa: CASSLGSTAEKLFF; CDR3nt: TGTGCCAGCAGCTTAGGTTCGACAGCAGAAAAACTGTTTTTT
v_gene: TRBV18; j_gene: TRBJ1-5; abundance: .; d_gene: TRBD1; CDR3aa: CASSRTGGGNQPQHF; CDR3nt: TGTGCCAGCTCACGCACAGGGGGAGGCAATCAGCCCCAGCATTTT
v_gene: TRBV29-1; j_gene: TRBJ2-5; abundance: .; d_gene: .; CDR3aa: CSGGTGETQYF; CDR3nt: TGCAGCGGGGGTACAGGGGAGACCCAGTACTTC